The 27 T cell receptor beta chains in this list originate from one sample, sequenced in a study of metastatic and nonmetastatic thyroid tumors. Using MiXCR, TCRdb reanalyzed the PCR reads. This table has about 39,000 clones, approximately 20% appearing once. No treatment of any kind had been given to any patient before thyroid surgery. The sample consisted of tumor tissue. Receptor source: a female donor with papillary thyroid cancer or a benign thyroid nodule (not recorded which). Some clones in this sample may be carry-over from other donors' samples.

In this sample, this clone turned up many times. V and J are TRBV20-1 and TRBJ2-7, with D possibly called TRBD1 or TRBD2 (5 bases each). V lost 2 bases, J lost 1 base, and 15 bases lay in between. The V gene's germline CDR1 is DFQATT and CDR2 SNEGSKA (reference sequence). This CDR3 has 15 residues. In nucleotides, the CDR3 is TGCAGTGCTAGACCCCTGGGACGGCCATCCTACGAGCAGTACTTC. It yields the protein CSARPLGRPSYEQYF.

There are many counts of this clone. V and J are TRBV7-2 and TRBJ2-3, with D possibly matching TRBD2 (7 bases). The CDR3 totals 15 residues. Germline CDR1 and CDR2: SGHTA and FQGNSA. Trimming took 5 bases from V and 8 from J, leaving 20 bases between them. CDR3 nucleotide sequence: TGTGCCAGCAGCGCCCTTGGGGGGGGGGCCGTTACGCAGTATTTT. It encodes CASSALGGGAVTQYF.

The chain links TRBV14 to TRBJ1-3; D remains ambiguous. The CDR3 runs to 16 residues. V gave up 1 base and J gave up 2 bases, with 12 bases separating them. CDR1 is SGHDN, CDR2 FVKESK, per germline. CDR3 DNA: TGTGCCAGCAGCCAAGGCATAGCGAATCCTGGAAACACCATATATTTT. Translated: CASSQGIANPGNTIYF.

The sample holds many counts of this clone. The chain employs TRBV10-3 and TRBJ1-1; no definite D call. Germline CDR1 reads ENHRY; CDR2 reads SYGVKD. V dropped 4 bases and J dropped 7 bases, with 10 bases sitting between them. This CDR3 spans 12 amino acids. CDR3 sequence reads: CAISVGESEAFF. CDR3 nucleotides: TGTGCCATCAGTGTCGGGGAGAGTGAAGCTTTCTTT.

This clone was seen ten or more times. Sequence at one end of the junction differs from germline and may be a read error. Other nucleotide sequences in the sample specify the same CDR3. The chain employs TRBV7-9 and TRBJ1-1; D call uncertain. Germline CDR1 is SEHNR and CDR2 is FQNEAQ (reference sequence). The CDR3 consists of 15 residues. The DNA for the CDR3 is TGTGCCAGCAGCTTATCTGAGGGAATGAACACTGAAGCCTTCTTT. This translates into CASSLSEGMNTEAFF.

In its sample, this clone was seen a few times. Since the CDR3 does not end with the conserved phenylalanine or tryptophan, this likely comes from a read error. V is TRBV6-2 or TRBV6-3 and J is TRBJ2-7, with TRBD1 identical over 8 bases. Germline V CDR1 and CDR2: MNHEY, SVGEGT. The CDR3 has 14 residues. V lost 7 bases to trimming and J lost 2 bases; unmatched junction nucleotides: 7. DNA of the CDR3: TGTGCCAGCACCGGGACAGGTCAAACCTACGAGCAGTACTCC. It codes for CASTGTGQTYEQYS.

This clone was found a few times. The chain's CDR3 is CASSTTGGINEQYF. As DNA, the CDR3 is TGTGCCAGCAGTACGACGGGGGGGATTAACGAGCAGTACTTC. The chain links TRBV27 to TRBJ2-7, with 8 bases identical to TRBD2. After removal of 5 bases from V and 5 bases from J, the junction contained 8 bases not matched to a gene. Germline values: CDR1 MNHEY, CDR2 SMNVEV (reference sequence). The CDR3 spans 14 residues.

This clone showed up many times. The chain recombines TRBV4-2 with TRBJ2-2; tentatively, D is TRBD1 or TRBD2 (5 bases each). This CDR3 contains 17 residues. Trimming left V 4 bases short and J 5 bases short, with 20 bases between. The germline CDR1 and CDR2 sequences are LGHNA and YNFKEQ. The CDR3 region has the DNA TGTGCCAGCAGCCCGAGGGTACGGAACCCAGGGACCGGGGAGCTGTTTTTT. As protein: CASSPRVRNPGTGELFF.

V and J are TRBV19 and TRBJ1-5; D uncertain. The CDR3 extends over 15 amino acids. Germline V gene data show CDR1 as LNHDA and CDR2 as SQIVND (reference sequence). V was trimmed by 1 base and J by 9 bases, leaving 16 bases between them. CDR3 protein: CASSIVANGRMPQHF. The DNA for the CDR3 is TGTGCCAGTAGTATAGTAGCGAACGGACGAATGCCCCAGCATTTT.

There are many counts of this clone. The chain joins TRBV20-1 to TRBJ2-1, with TRBD2 identical over 11 bases. Germline V gene data show CDR1 as DFQATT and CDR2 as SNEGSKA (reference sequence). V lost 0 bases and J lost 7; bases outside the gene matches: 11. The CDR3 runs 17 residues. The CDR3 bases are TGCAGTGCTAGAGATTGGGGGGGACTAGCGGAGGGAAATGAGCAGTTCTTC. Its translation: CSARDWGGLAEGNEQFF.

By share, this clone ranks as medium-sized (0.01 to 0.1%). The chain carries TRBV10-3 and TRBJ1-1, with D unresolved. CDR1 and CDR2 (germline): ENHRY, SYGVKD. The CDR3 loop spans 15 amino acids. V was pared by 6 bases and J by 4 bases, with 18 bases between. The DNA of the CDR3 is TGTGCCATCAGCGGGCGCGGGAATTCGGGCACTGAAGCTTTCTTT. Protein product: CAISGRGNSGTEAFF.

This clone is categorized as medium-sized. The gene calls are TRBV6-1 and TRBJ1-6, with a possible D match to TRBD1 (5 bases). Trimming took off 8 bases at V and 3 bases at J, with 8 bases between the two ends. Germline loops: CDR1 MNHNS, CDR2 SASEGT. The CDR3 is 13 residues long. This CDR3 is CASGQSYNSPLHF. The CDR3 bases are TGTGCCAGCGGACAAAGCTATAATTCACCCCTCCACTTT.

This clone has only a few counts. This may be a read error, as it is one base from a much larger clone. The same CDR3 arises from other DNA sequences in this sample as well. The V call is TRBV12-5, the J call TRBJ2-5; TRBD1 is a possible D gene (6 bases). Germline CDR1 is LGHNT and CDR2 is FRNRAP. V was clipped by 1 base and J by 5 bases, with 20 bases between them. The CDR3 has 17 residues. CDR3: CASGLGLMGAFGETQYF. As DNA, the CDR3 is TGTGCTAGTGGTTTGGGGTTAATGGGGGCCTTCGGTGAGACCCAGTACTTC.

The chain is built from TRBV12-3 or TRBV12-4 and TRBJ2-1, with 10 bases matching TRBD2. After removal of 4 bases from V and 3 bases from J, the junction contained 9 bases not matched to a gene. The length of the CDR3 is 17 residues. The CDR3 sequence is CASSSTIAGGNYNEQFF. In nucleotides, the CDR3 is TGTGCCAGCAGTTCTACCATAGCGGGAGGAAACTACAATGAGCAGTTCTTC.

J is TRBJ1-1 and V is TRBV6-2 or TRBV6-3; unclear D gene. The CDR3 is 12 amino acids. With 5 bases removed from V and 4 bases from J, the gap between germline ends came to 8 bases. Germline V gene sequence: CDR1 MNHEY, CDR2 SVGEGT. The CDR3 reads CASSRGGTEAFF. The CDR3 DNA sequence: TGTGCCAGCAGTAGAGGTGGCACTGAAGCTTTCTTT.

For the CDR3, the DNA is TGTGCCAGCATACTATACAGGGCAAGGGGCAACACTGAAGCTTTCTTT. Translation gives CASILYRARGNTEAFF. The rearrangement joins TRBV6-1 to TRBJ1-1; a possible D gene is TRBD1 (6 bases). The germline V gene has CDR1 MNHNS and CDR2 SASEGT. V dropped 7 bases and J dropped 2 bases, with 20 bases sitting between them. CDR3 size: 16 residues.

A few counts support this clone. This sequence joins TRBV6-1 and TRBJ1-2; 7 nucleotides agree with TRBD1. Per the germline V gene, CDR1 is MNHNS and CDR2 is SASEGT. CDR3 length: 15 amino acids. V lost 4 bases and J lost 2; bases outside the gene matches: 7. CDR3: CASSVETGTNYGYTF. In nucleotides, the CDR3 is TGTGCCAGCAGTGTGGAGACAGGGACCAACTATGGCTACACCTTC.

This clone was observed many times. The CDR3 spells CASSYGWAATNEKLFF. For the CDR3, the DNA is TGTGCCAGCAGCTACGGGTGGGCAGCAACTAATGAAAAACTGTTTTTT. The chain links TRBV7-9 to TRBJ1-4; D remains ambiguous. The V end was cut by 4 bases, the J end by 0 bases, with 12 bases between. The CDR3 covers 16 residues. Germline CDR1 and CDR2: SEHNR and FQNEAQ (reference sequence).

The gene calls are TRBV5-1 and TRBJ1-2; D is possibly TRBD1 (6 bases). CDR3 length: 15 amino acids. CDR1 and CDR2 (germline): SGHRS, YFSETQ. V dropped 6 bases and J dropped 6 bases, with 21 bases sitting between them. The CDR3 nucleotides read TGCGCCAGCAAGGATCGAAAGGGGGGTCGAAATGGCTACACCTTC. Translating gives CASKDRKGGRNGYTF.

This clone was picked up a small number of times. The rearrangement joins TRBV19 to TRBJ2-3; 9 bases are shared with TRBD2. This CDR3 region has 12 residues. Germline loops: CDR1 LNHDA, CDR2 SQIVND (reference sequence). This chain's CDR3 is CASGGGGDTQYF. DNA for the CDR3: TGTGCGAGTGGCGGGGGGGGGGATACGCAGTATTTT.

This clone was counted many times. The rearrangement uses TRBV2 and TRBJ2-3; tentatively, D is TRBD2 (5 bases). Trimming stripped 3 bases from V and 4 bases from J, with 14 bases between. CDR1 and CDR2 (germline): SNHLY, FYNNEI. The CDR3 totals 15 residues. The CDR3 DNA sequence: TGTGCCAGCAGTGATCGGCGGGTAGGGCCAGATACGCAGTATTTT. Its protein product is CASSDRRVGPDTQYF.

This clone was seen a handful of times. The V call is TRBV6-2 or TRBV6-3, the J call TRBJ2-7; D gene ambiguous. Trimming stripped 3 bases from V and 5 bases from J, with 14 bases between. The CDR3 is made up of 14 amino acids. Germline V gene lookup returns CDR1 MNHEY and CDR2 SVGEGT. The CDR3 DNA sequence: TGTGCCAGCAGTTATGTCGGGTGGCAGAACGAGCAGTACTTC. Its protein product is CASSYVGWQNEQYF.

This clone was seen a handful of times. CDR3 nucleotides: TGTGCCAGCAGTGAAAGAGACGAGGGGCTCTATGGCTACACCTTC. Translated, it gives CASSERDEGLYGYTF. V is TRBV2 and J is TRBJ1-2, with a tentative D call TRBD1 (5 bases). Germline V CDR1 and CDR2: SNHLY, FYNNEI. The CDR3 loop spans 15 amino acids. V shed 2 bases and J shed 4 bases, with 14 bases lying between them.

This clone has ten or more counts. The V gene is TRBV5-6, the J gene TRBJ1-2; D call uncertain. The V end was cut by 6 bases, the J end by 7 bases, with 10 bases between. The germline gives CDR1 SGHDT, CDR2 YYEEEE. The CDR3 consists of 11 residues. The CDR3 DNA reads TGTGCCAGCATCAACGAGGGTGGCTACACCTTC. Amino acids: CASINEGGYTF.

This clone was detected a few times. The chain is built from TRBV27 and TRBJ2-7; tentative D call: TRBD2 (6 bases). This CDR3 has 12 residues. Germline CDR1 and CDR2: MNHEY and SMNVEV (reference sequence). V gave up 3 bases and J gave up 3 bases, with 6 bases separating them. CDR3 in DNA: TGTGCCAGCAGTTTGCGGGACTACGAGCAGTACTTC. Translating gives CASSLRDYEQYF.

This clone has a count of ten or more. The chain has TRBV18 and TRBJ2-4; D might be TRBD1 (6 bases). Trimming left V 6 bases short and J 5 bases short, with 20 bases between. There are 16 residues in the CDR3. Germline assignment: CDR1 KGHSH and CDR2 LQKENI. CDR3 sequence reads: CASSPGRTADQNIQYF. For the CDR3, the DNA is TGTGCCAGCTCTCCCGGGCGGACAGCCGACCAAAACATTCAGTACTTC.

This clone was counted many times. V and J are TRBV6-1 and TRBJ1-5, with 7 bases identical to TRBD1. Looked up from germline, CDR1 is MNHNS and CDR2 is SASEGT. The V segment lost 10 bases and the J segment 7 bases; nucleotides outside the gene matches: 19. CDR3 length: 16 amino acids. The CDR3 is CATTKFPDRVGQPQHF. CDR3 nucleotides: TGTGCCACCACCAAATTCCCCGACAGGGTGGGACAGCCCCAGCATTTT.